This T cell receptor (beta chain) derives from a study of identifying expanded T cells in peripheral blood. The protocol was immunoSEQ multiplex PCR, while the TCRdb copy is restricted to in-frame clones and leaves out a portion. The data show about 85,000 clones, more than 75% seen once. This CDR3 has 14 residues. Germline loops: CDR1 SNHLY, CDR2 FYNNEI. V was shortened by 3 bases and J by 4 bases, with 11 bases between the two germline ends. This receptor was taken from a person aged 18-70 years in good health. The chain has TRBV2 and TRBJ2-3, with D perhaps given as TRBD1 or TRBD2 (5 bases each). The sample taken for sequencing was blood. CDR3 DNA: TGTGCCAGCAGTGACCAGGGAGTAGCAGATACGCAGTATTTT. Its protein product is CASSDQGVADTQYF.